A single sample gave rise to the 7 T cell receptor beta chains below, sequenced in a study of blood T cells in healthy people across ages. Alongside a J-beta primer mix, a sample-barcoded 5' primer served in a second PCR lasting about 6 to 12 cycles. TCRdb independently ran MiXCR on the 5' RACE reads; one entry per CDR3 protein. The sample lists about 2 million distinct CDR3 sequences, about 49% occurring once. Sequencing was done on a sample of blood. These receptors were collected from a woman aged 40 to 50 in good health.

J is TRBJ2-5 and V is TRBV7-8, with a possible D match to TRBD1 (6 bases). The CDR3 extends over 15 amino acids. In germline, CDR1 is SGHVS, CDR2 FQNEAQ. Deletions cut 6 bases from V and 2 bases from J, with 16 bases between. CDR3 loop: CASSNQGNSQETQYF. The DNA for the CDR3 is TGTGCCAGCAGTAACCAGGGGAATTCACAAGAGACCCAGTACTTC.

The chain combines TRBV20-1 with TRBJ1-2; 9 nucleotides agree with TRBD1. Germline loops: CDR1 DFQATT, CDR2 SNEGSKA (reference sequence). J gave up 6 bases and V 8 bases, and 10 bases lay outside the gene matches. The CDR3 length is 13 residues. The CDR3 DNA follows: TGCAGTTCCGGACAGGGGAATAGTAATGGCTACACCTTC. Amino acids: CSSGQGNSNGYTF.

This clonotype has just a few counts. This chain connects TRBV4-3 to TRBJ2-5; TRBD2 matches 7 bases. The CDR3 has 15 amino acids. Per germline, CDR1 LGHNA and CDR2 YSLEER. V shed 3 bases, J shed 5 bases, and the junction held 9 bases outside the gene matches. In DNA, the CDR3 is TGCGCCAGCAGCCATGGACTAGGCTTTCGGGAGACCCAGTACTTC. Translating it yields CASSHGLGFRETQYF.

This chain connects TRBV4-3 to TRBJ2-5, with D tentatively TRBD1 or TRBD2 (5 bases each). The germline V gene encodes CDR1 LGHNA and CDR2 YSLEER. Trimming took 1 base from V and 2 from J, leaving 20 bases between them. The CDR3 totals 18 residues. The CDR3, as DNA: TGCGCCAGCAGCCAAGGGGTAGGGGACCAACTGCCGCAAGAGACCCAGTACTTC. Translation: CASSQGVGDQLPQETQYF.

The chain links TRBV6-5 to TRBJ2-3, with a tentative D call TRBD2 (5 bases). The V and J ends lost 0 bases and 5 bases respectively, with 9 bases between them. The CDR3 extends over 14 amino acids. The germline gives CDR1 MNHEY, CDR2 SVGAGI. The CDR3 region is CASSYSLGGDTQYF. The CDR3 DNA sequence: TGTGCCAGCAGTTACTCTTTAGGAGGAGATACGCAGTATTTT.

This clonotype was seen a few times. The rearrangement links TRBV27 to TRBJ1-2; D not resolved. Per the germline V gene, CDR1 is MNHEY and CDR2 is SMNVEV (reference sequence). The CDR3 is 13 amino acids. Trimming stripped 1 base from V and 3 bases from J, with 6 bases between. This CDR3 is CASSLFSDYGYTF. CDR3 in DNA: TGTGCCAGCAGTTTATTCTCTGACTATGGCTACACCTTC.

The rearrangement joins TRBV7-9 to TRBJ2-7; D possibly corresponds to TRBD1 (6 bases). Germline CDR1 SEHNR, CDR2 FQNEAQ (reference sequence). The CDR3 spans 14 residues. The V and J ends lost 4 bases and 3 bases respectively, with 13 bases between them. In DNA form, the CDR3 reads TGTGCCAGCAGCTCTAGACAGGCGAACTACGAGCAGTACTTC. It translates to CASSSRQANYEQYF.